This T cell receptor (beta chain) was sequenced in a study of control samples from healthy donors and cancer patients. Sequencing was performed with immunoSEQ multiplex PCR; in TCRdb, only in-frame clones are kept and a portion is missing. The table has some 210,000 clones, roughly nine tenths seen once. The CDR3 is made up of 14 amino acids. Looked up from germline, CDR1 is SEHNR and CDR2 is FQNEAQ (reference sequence). V gave up 6 bases and J gave up 0 bases, with 12 bases separating them. Source material: blood. This rearrangement joins TRBV7-9 to TRBJ2-7, with D maybe TRBD2 (6 bases). This receptor was taken from a man aged 30-40 years in good health. The CDR3 loop is CASSILGLSYEQYF. In nucleotides, the CDR3 is TGTGCCAGCAGTATCTTGGGACTCTCCTACGAGCAGTACTTC.